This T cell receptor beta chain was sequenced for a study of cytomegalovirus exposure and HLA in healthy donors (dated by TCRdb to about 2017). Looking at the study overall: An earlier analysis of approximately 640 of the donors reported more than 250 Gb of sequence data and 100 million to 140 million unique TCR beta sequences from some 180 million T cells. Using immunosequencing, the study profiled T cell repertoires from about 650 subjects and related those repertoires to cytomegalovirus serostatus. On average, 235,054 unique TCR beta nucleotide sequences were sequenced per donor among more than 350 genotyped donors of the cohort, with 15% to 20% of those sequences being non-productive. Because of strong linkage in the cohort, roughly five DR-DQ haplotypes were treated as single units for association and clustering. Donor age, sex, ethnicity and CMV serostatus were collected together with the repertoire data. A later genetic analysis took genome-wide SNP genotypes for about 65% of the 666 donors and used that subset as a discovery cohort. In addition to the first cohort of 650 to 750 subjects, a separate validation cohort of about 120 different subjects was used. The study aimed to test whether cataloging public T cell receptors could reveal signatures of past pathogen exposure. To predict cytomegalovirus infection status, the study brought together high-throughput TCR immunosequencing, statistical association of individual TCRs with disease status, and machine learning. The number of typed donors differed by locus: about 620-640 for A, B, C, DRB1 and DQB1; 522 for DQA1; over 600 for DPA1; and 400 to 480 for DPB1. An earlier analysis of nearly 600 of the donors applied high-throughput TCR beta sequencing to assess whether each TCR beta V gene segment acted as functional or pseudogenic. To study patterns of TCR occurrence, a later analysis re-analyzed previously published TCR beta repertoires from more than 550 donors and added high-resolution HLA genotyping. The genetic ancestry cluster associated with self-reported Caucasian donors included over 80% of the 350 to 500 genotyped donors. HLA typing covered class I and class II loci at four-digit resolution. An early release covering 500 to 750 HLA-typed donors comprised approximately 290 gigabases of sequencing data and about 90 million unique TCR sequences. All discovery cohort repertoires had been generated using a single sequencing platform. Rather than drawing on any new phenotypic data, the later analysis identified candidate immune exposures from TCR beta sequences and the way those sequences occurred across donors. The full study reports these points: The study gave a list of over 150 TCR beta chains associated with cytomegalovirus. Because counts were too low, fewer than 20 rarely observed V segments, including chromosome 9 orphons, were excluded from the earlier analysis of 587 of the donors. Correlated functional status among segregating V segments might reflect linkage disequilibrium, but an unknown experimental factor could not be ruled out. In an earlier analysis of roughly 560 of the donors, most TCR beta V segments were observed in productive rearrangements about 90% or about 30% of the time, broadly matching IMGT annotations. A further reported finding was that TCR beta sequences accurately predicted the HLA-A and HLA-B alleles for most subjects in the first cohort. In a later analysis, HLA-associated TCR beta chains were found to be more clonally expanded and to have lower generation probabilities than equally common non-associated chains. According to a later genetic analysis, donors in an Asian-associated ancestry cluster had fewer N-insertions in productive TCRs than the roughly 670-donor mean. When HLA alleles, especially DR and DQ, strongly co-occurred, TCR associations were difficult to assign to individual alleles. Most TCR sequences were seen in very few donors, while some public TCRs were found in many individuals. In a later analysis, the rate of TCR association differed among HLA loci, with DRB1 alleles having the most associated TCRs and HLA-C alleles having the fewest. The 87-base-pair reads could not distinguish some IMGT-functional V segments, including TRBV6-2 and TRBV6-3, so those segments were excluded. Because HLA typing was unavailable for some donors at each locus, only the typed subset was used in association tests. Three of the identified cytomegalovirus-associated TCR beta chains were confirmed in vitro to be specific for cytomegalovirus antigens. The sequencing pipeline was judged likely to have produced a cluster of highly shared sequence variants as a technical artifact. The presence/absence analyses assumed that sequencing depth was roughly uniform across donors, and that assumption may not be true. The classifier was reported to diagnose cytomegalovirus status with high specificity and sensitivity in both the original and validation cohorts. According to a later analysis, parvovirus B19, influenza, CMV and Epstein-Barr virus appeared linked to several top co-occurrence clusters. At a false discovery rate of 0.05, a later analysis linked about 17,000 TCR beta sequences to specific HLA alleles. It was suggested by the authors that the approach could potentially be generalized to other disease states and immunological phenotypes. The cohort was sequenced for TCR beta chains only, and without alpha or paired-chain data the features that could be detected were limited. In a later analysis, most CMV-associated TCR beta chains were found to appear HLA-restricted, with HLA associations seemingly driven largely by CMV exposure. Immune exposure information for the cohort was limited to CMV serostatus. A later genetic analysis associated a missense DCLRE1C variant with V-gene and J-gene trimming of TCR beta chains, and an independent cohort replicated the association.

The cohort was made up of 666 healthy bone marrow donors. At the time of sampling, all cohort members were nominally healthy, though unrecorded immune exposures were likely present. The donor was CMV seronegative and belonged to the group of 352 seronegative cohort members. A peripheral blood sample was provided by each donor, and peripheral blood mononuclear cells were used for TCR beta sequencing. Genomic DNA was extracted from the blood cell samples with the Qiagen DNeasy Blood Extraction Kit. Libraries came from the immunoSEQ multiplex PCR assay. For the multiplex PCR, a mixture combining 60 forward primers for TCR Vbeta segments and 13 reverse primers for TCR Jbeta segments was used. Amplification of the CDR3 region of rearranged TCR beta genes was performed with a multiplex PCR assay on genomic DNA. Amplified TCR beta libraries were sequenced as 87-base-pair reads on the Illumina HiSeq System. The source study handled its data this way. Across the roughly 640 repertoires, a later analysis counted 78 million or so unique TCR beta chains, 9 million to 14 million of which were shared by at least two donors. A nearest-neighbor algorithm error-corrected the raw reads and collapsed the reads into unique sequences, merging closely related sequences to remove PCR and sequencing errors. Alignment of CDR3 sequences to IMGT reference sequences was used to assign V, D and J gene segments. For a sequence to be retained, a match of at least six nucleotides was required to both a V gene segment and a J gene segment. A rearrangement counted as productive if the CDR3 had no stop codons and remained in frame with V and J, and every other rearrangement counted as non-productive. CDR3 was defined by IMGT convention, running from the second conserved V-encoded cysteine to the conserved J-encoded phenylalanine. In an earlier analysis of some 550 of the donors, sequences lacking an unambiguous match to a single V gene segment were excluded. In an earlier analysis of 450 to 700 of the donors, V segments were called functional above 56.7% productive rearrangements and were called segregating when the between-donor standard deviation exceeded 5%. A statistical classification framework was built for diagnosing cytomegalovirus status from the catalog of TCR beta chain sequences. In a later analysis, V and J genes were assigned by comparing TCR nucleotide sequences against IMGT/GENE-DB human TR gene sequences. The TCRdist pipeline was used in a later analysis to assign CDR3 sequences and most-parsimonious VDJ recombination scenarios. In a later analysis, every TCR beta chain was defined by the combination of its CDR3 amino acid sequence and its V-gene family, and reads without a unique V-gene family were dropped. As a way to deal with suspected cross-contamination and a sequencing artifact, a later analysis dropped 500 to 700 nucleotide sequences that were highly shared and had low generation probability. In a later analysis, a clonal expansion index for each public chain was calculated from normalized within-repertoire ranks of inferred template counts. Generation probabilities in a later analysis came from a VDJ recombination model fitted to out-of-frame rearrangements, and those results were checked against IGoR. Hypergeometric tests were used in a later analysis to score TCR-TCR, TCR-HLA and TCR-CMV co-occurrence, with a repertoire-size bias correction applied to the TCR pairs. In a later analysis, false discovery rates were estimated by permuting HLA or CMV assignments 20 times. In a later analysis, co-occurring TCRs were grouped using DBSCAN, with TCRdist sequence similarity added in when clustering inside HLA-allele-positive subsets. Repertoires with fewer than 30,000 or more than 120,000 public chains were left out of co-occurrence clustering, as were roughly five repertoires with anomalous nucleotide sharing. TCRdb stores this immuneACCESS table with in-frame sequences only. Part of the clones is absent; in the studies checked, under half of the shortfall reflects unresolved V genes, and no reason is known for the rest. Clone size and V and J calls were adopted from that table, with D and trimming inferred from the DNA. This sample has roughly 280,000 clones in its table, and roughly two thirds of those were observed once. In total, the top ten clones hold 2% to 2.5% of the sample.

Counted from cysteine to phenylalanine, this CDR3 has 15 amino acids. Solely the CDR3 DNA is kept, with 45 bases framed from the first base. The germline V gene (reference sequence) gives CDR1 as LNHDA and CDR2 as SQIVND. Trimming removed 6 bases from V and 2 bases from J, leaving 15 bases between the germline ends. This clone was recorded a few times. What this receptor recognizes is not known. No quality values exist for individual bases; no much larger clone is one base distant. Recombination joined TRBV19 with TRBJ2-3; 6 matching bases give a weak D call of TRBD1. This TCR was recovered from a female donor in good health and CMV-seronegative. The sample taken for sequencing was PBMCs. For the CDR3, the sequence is CASSRGQFSTDTQYF. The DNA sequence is TGTGCCAGTAGCCGAGGACAGTTCTCCACAGATACGCAGTATTTT. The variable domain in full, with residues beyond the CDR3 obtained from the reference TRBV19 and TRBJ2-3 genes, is DGGITQSPKYLFRKEGQNVTLSCEQNLNHDAMYWYRQDPGQGLRLIYYSQIVNDFQKGDIAEGYSVSREKKESFPLTVTSAQKNPTAFYLCASSRGQFSTDTQYFGPGTRLTVL.